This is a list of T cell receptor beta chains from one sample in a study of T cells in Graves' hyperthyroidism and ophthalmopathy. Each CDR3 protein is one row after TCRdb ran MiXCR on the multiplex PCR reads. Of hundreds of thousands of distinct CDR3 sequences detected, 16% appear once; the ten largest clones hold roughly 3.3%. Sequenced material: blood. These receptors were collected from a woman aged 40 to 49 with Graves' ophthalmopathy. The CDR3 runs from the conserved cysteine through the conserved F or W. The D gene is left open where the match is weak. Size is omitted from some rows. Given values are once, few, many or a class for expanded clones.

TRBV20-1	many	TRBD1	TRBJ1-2	TGCAGTGCTGCACAGGGGGTAGGAAACTATGGCTACACCTTC	CSAAQGVGNYGYTF
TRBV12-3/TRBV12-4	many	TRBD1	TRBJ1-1	TGTGCCAGCAGTCGTTCCAGGGGGGTTGAAGCTTTCTTT	CASSRSRGVEAFF
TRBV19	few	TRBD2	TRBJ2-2	TGTGCCAGTAGTACAGGGACTAGCGGGAGGGCCGGGGAGCTGTTTTTT	CASSTGTSGRAGELFF
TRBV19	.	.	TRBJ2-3	TGTGCCAGTAGTACCACCGGGACTTTCACAGATACGCAGTATTTT	CASSTTGTFTDTQYF
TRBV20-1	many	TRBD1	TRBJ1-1	TGCAGTGCTCTTACAGGGGGGAACACTGAAGCTTTCTTT	CSALTGGNTEAFF
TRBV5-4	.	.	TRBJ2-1	TGTGCCAGCAGCTTGGACAGGGTAAGCGAGCAGTTCTTC	CASSLDRVSEQFF
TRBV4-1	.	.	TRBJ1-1	TGCGCCAGCAGCCAAGTGGTGACCAGAACTCACACTGAAGCTTTCTTT	CASSQVVTRTHTEAFF
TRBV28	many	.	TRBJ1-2	TGTGCCAGCAGTTTAAGGACAGCTAACTATGGCTACACCTTC	CASSLRTANYGYTF
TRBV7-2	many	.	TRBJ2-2	TGTGCCAGCAGTCTAGCGAAAAACACCGGGGAGCTGTTTTTT	CASSLAKNTGELFF
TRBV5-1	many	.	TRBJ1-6	TGCGCCAGCAGCTTGGAACCGGGCCGATCACCCCTCCACTTT	CASSLEPGRSPLHF
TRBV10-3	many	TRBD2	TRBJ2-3	TGTGCCATCAGTGAGCCGGGACTAGCGGTCACAGATACGCAGTATTTT	CAISEPGLAVTDTQYF
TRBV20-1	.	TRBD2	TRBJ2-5	TGCAGTGCTAGTGAGGGGGGACTAGCGGGAGGGATGATAGAGACCCAGTACTTC	CSASEGGLAGGMIETQYF
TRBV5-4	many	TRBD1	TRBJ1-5	TGTGCCAGCAGCATTGGGCCGGGGACAGGGAGCAATCAGCCCCAGCATTTT	CASSIGPGTGSNQPQHF
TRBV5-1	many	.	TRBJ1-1	TGCGCCAGCAGCTTGGGGGCTAGAGCTTTCTTT	CASSLGARAFF
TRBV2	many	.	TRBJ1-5	TGTGCCAGCAGTCGACAGGAGGGACAGCCCCAGCATTTT	CASSRQEGQPQHF
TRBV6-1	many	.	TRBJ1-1	TGTGCCAGCAGTGAAGGTGAGGCCTCAACCTTGAACACTGAAGCTTTCTTT	CASSEGEASTLNTEAFF
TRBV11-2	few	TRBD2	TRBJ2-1	TGTGGGAGTTCCGGGACTAGCGTAGGTGAGCAGTTCTTC	CGSSGTSVGEQFF
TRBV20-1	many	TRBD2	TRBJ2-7	TGCAGTGCTAGAGGACTAGCGGTACAAAACGAGCAGTACTTC	CSARGLAVQNEQYF
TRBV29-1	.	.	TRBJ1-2	TGCAGCGTTGAAGAAGTCGGAAGACACTTAATGGGTGGCTACACCTTC	CSVEEVGRHLMGGYTF
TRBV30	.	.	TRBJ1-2	TGTGCCTGGAGTGTATATGGGGCCTATGGCTACACCTTC	CAWSVYGAYGYTF
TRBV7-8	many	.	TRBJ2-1	TGTGCCAGCAGCCGATACGAGGGCGAGCAGTTCTTC	CASSRYEGEQFF
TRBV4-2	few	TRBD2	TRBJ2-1	TGTGCCAGCAGCCAAGGGTGGAGGAGCGGGAGGGCCAATGACGATGAGCAGTTCTTC	CASSQGWRSGRANDDEQFF
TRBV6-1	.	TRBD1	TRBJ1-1	TGTGCCAGCAGCCCGGGACAGGGGGCACACACTGAAGCTTTCTTT	CASSPGQGAHTEAFF
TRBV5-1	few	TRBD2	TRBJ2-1	TGCGCCAGCAGCTTGTCGGGGGGTCACAATGAGCAGTTCTTC	CASSLSGGHNEQFF
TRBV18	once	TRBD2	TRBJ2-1	TGTGCCAGTTCACCAAGTAGGACTAGCGGGACCTACAATGAGCAGTTCTTC	CASSPSRTSGTYNEQFF
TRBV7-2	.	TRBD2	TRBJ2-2	TGTGCCAGCAGCCCGGAGCGGGGGGGAACCGGGGAGCTGTTTTTT	CASSPERGGTGELFF
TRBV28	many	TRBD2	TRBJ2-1	TGTGCCAGCAGTAGAGGGACTAGCGGGATGTACAATGAGCAGTTCTTC	CASSRGTSGMYNEQFF
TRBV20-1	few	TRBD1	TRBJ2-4	TGCAGTGCTCATTGGGACAGACAGTACTTC	CSAHWDRQYF
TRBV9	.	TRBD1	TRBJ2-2	TGTGCCAGCAGCGCGAGGGGGGACAGGGGGGCCGGGGAGCTGTTTTTT	CASSARGDRGAGELFF
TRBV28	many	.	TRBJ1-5	TGTGCCAGCGACATGGACGGGGATCAGCCCCAGCATTTT	CASDMDGDQPQHF
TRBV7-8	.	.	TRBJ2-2	TGTGCCAGCAGCTTCCGGGACACAATTTTAGGCGGGGAGCTGTTTTTT	CASSFRDTILGGELFF
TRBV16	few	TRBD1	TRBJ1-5	TGTGTCAGCAGCCCCGGACAGGGAAATCAGCCCCAGCATTTT	CVSSPGQGNQPQHF
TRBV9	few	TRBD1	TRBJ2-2	TGTGCCAGCAGCAGAACTCCGGGACAGGCAAGCGGGGAGCTGTTTTTT	CASSRTPGQASGELFF
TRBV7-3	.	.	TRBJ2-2	TGTGCCAGCAGCTTAAAAACAACCACCGGGGAGCTGTTTTTT	CASSLKTTTGELFF
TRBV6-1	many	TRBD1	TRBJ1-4	TGTGCCAGCTCCCCCTCGACAGGGGGTGAAAAACTGTTTTTT	CASSPSTGGEKLFF
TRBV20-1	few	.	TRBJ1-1	TGCAGTGCTAGAGATGAACAGGACCTGGACCGGGTCTTGAGGACTGAAGCTTTCTTT	CSARDEQDLDRVLRTEAFF
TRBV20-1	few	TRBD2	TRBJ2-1	TGCAGTGCTAGAACCGGGGGACTAGCACTACCCAATGAGCAGTTCTTC	CSARTGGLALPNEQFF
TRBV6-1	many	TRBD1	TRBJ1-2	TGTGCCAGCAGTGAAGTTGGGACAGGGCTCAACTATGGCTACACCTTC	CASSEVGTGLNYGYTF
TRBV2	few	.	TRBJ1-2	TGTGCCAGCCCACAGGCCTTAGCTAACTATGGCTACACCTTC	CASPQALANYGYTF
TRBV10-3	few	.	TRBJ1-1	TGTGCCATCAGTGAAAGGGGCTCTGAAGCTTTCTTT	CAISERGSEAFF
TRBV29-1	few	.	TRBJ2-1	TGCAGCGTTGAAGGGGGACTTACCCCCAATGAGCAGTTCTTC	CSVEGGLTPNEQFF
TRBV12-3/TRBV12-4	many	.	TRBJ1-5	TGTGCCAGCAGTCCCGAGCCATTCAATCAGCCCCAGCATTTT	CASSPEPFNQPQHF
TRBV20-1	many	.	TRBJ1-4	TGCAGTGCTAGTAGGGGCGATGGGGAAAAACTGTTTTTT	CSASRGDGEKLFF
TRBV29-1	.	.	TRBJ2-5	TGCAGCGTTGAGGGAGGACCCCCTTCCCCAGAGACCCAGTACTTC	CSVEGGPPSPETQYF
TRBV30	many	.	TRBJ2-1	TGTGCCTGGAGTACAATGGGGGAACCTTACAATGAGCAGTTCTTC	CAWSTMGEPYNEQFF
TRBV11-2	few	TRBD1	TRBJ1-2	TGTGCCAGCAGCCTAGGTGAAGGGGGCTACTATGGCTACACCTTC	CASSLGEGGYYGYTF
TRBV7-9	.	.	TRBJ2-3	TGTGCCAGCAGCCGTTCCGACAGCTTATACACAGATACGCAGTATTTT	CASSRSDSLYTDTQYF
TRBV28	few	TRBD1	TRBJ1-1	TGTGCCAGCAGCCTAGGGACAGTGAGGGTGAACACTGAAGCTTTCTTT	CASSLGTVRVNTEAFF
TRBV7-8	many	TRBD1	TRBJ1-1	TGTGCCAGCAGCTCGACAGGGGGTTGGGACACTGAAGCTTTCTTT	CASSSTGGWDTEAFF
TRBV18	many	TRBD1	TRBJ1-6	TGTGCCAGCAGTCCGGGACAGGGCGGGTCACCCCTCCACTTT	CASSPGQGGSPLHF
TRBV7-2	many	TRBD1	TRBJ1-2	TGTGCCAGCAGCTTAGCGTCGGGACAGGGAGTTGGCTACACCTTC	CASSLASGQGVGYTF
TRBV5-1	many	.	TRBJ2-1	TGCGCCAGCAGCTTTATAGGTCGGCGCTATGAGCAGTTCTTC	CASSFIGRRYEQFF